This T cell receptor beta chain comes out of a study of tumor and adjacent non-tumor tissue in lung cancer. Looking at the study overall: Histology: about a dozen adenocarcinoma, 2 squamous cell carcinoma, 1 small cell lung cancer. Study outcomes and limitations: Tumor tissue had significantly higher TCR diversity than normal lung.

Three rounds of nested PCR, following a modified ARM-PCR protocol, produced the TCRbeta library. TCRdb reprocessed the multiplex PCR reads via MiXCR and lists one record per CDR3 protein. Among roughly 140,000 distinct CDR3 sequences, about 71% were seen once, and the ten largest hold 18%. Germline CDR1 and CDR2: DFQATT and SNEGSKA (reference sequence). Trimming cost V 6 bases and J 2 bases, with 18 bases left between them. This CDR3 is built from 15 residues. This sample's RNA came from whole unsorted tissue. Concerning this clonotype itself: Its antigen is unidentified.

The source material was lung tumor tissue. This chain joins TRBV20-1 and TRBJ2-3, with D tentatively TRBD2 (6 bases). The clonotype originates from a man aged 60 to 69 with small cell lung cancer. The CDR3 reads CSARSSREITDTQYF. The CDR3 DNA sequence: TGCAGTGCCAGATCGTCGCGGGAAATCACAGATACGCAGTATTTT.